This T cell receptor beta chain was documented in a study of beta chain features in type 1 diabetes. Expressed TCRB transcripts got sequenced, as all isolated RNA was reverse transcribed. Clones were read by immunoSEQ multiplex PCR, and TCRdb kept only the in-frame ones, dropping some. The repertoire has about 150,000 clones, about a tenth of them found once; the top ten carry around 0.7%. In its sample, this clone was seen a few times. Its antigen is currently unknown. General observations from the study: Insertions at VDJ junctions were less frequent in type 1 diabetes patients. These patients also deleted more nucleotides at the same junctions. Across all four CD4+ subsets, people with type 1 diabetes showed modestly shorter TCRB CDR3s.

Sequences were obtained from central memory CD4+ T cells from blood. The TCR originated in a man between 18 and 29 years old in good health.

The CDR3 is CASRPTLGNSPLHF. The CDR3 bases are TGTGCCAGCAGGCCGACACTCGGCAATTCACCCCTCCACTTT. The V call is TRBV5-6, the J call TRBJ1-6; D not resolved. This CDR3 has 14 amino acids. V was pared by 5 bases and J by 7 bases, with 13 bases between. Germline V CDR1 and CDR2: SGHDT, YYEEEE.